The clone carrying this T cell receptor beta chain was detected only a few times. Its antigen is still unknown. These data are taken from a study of T cell repertoires in cytomegalovirus infection. Study-wide context: CMV epitopes used comprised recently identified HLA-C-restricted ones and well-studied HLA-B-restricted ones. Through public TCR beta signatures, both CMV infection and matching HLA type were indicated. The study's findings and limits: Across the ex vivo response, the dominant clonotypes were HLA-C-restricted CMV-specific TCR beta clonotypes. Cumulative frequency of public TCR beta families picked out carriers of CMV plus the relevant HLA.

TCRdb recomputed calls from the reads with MiXCR, one row per CDR3 protein. The data contain approximately 76,000 distinct CDR3 sequences, 20% to 30% of them singletons. V dropped 1 base and J dropped 2 bases, with 9 bases sitting between them. Looked up from germline, CDR1 is SEHNR and CDR2 is FQNEAQ (reference sequence). There are 15 residues in the CDR3. V gene TRBV7-9 combines with J gene TRBJ1-5; the D gene is possibly TRBD1 (5 bases). This sequence originates from a human donor in good health (CMV status not recorded). Some clones in this sample may be carry-over from other donors' samples. Sequences were derived from CD8+ T cells from cultured PBMCs, sampled from culture after CMV antigen stimulation. CDR3 protein: CASSLEGWGNQPQHF. For the CDR3, the DNA is TGTGCCAGCAGCTTAGAGGGGTGGGGCAATCAGCCCCAGCATTTT.